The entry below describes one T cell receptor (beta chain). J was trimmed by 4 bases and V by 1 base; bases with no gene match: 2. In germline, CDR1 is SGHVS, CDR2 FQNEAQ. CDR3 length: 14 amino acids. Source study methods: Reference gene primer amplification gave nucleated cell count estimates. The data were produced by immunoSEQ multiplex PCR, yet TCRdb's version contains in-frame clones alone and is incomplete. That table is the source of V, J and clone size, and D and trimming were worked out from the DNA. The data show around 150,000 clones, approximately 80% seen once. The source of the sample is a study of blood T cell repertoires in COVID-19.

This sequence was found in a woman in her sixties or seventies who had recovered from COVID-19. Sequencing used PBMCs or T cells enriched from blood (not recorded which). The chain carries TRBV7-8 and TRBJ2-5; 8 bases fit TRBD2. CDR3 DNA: TGTGCCAGCAGCTTAGGGCTAGCGGGAGAGACCCAGTACTTC. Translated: CASSLGLAGETQYF.